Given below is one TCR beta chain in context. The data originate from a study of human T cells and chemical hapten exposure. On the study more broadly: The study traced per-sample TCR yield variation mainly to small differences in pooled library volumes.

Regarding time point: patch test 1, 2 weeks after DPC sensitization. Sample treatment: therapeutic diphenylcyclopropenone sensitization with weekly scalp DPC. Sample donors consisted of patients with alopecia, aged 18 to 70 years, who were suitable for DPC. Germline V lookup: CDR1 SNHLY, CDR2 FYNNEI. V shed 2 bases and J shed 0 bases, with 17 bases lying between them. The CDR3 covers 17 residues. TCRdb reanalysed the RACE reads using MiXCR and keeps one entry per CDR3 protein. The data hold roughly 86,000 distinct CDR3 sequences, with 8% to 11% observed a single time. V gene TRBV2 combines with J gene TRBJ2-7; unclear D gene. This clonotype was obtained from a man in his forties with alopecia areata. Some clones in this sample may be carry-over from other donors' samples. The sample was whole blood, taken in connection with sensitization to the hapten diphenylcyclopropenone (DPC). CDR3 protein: CASSEWYPDGRSYEQYV. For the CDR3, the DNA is TGTGCCAGCAGTGAATGGTATCCGGACGGTCGCTCCTACGAGCAGTACGTC.